One and the same sample provided the 11 T cell receptor beta chains below, sequenced in a study of ipilimumab plus nivolumab after autologous stem cell transplantation. Libraries were prepared by immunoSEQ multiplex PCR; TCRdb keeps only in-frame clonotypes and omits some of them. The repertoire holds roughly 40,000 clones, with 85% to 95% as singletons. This specimen consisted of PBMCs, obtained in a trial of ipilimumab plus nivolumab as post-transplant consolidation. The receptors stem from a male donor with multiple myeloma.

V gene TRBV21-1 combines with J gene TRBJ1-5. TRBV21-1 represents a pseudogene. CDR3 length: 16 residues. The CDR3 reads CASSTKGQGGQQPQHF. DNA for the CDR3: TGTGCCAGCAGTACTAAAGGGCAGGGAGGACAGCAGCCCCAGCATTTT.

This chain uses TRBV4-1 with TRBJ2-5, with D maybe TRBD2 (5 bases). Germline V CDR1 and CDR2: MGHRA, YSYEKL. The V end lost 6 bases, the J end lost 2 bases, and 10 bases lay between the germline ends. There are 13 residues in the CDR3. The CDR3 reads CASSDGIQETQYF. The DNA for the CDR3 is TGCGCCAGCAGTGACGGGATTCAAGAGACCCAGTACTTC.

J is TRBJ2-7 and V is TRBV5-1; D may match TRBD1 or TRBD2 (7 bases each). CDR3 length equals 14 residues. Germline V CDR1 and CDR2: SGHRS, YFSETQ. V was pared by 0 bases and J by 5 bases, with 12 bases between. The CDR3 protein is CASSLVSGGDEQYF. CDR3 DNA: TGCGCCAGCAGCTTGGTATCAGGGGGGGACGAGCAGTACTTC.

This chain links TRBV30 with TRBJ2-3; 7 bases are shared with TRBD2. This CDR3 is built from 13 residues. The germline CDR1 and CDR2 sequences are GTSNPN and SVGIG (reference sequence). Trimming at V came to 3 bases and at J to 4 bases, leaving 4 bases not matched to a gene. This chain's CDR3 is CAWRGRGPDTQYF. The CDR3 nucleotides are TGTGCCTGGAGGGGGAGGGGCCCAGATACGCAGTATTTT.

This chain uses TRBV5-1 with TRBJ2-1; D is unclear. This CDR3 is built from 11 residues. The V end was cut by 4 bases, the J end by 9 bases, with 8 bases between. The germline gives CDR1 SGHRS, CDR2 YFSETQ. CDR3 loop: CASSKTGEQFF. CDR3 sequence (DNA): TGCGCCAGCAGCAAGACGGGTGAGCAGTTCTTC.

The gene calls are TRBV7-8 and TRBJ2-1; D is unresolved. The CDR3 loop spans 11 amino acids. CDR1 is SGHVS and CDR2 is FQNEAQ in the germline V gene. Trimming shortened V by 2 bases and J by 8 bases, and 4 bases separated the two germline ends. CDR3 nucleotide sequence: TGTGCCAGCAGCTTAACCCATGAGCAGTTCTTC. Translated: CASSLTHEQFF.

The chain joins TRBV5-1 to TRBJ2-5; TRBD2 aligns across 12 bases. The germline CDR1 and CDR2 sequences are SGHRS and YFSETQ. The CDR3 contains 20 residues. With V trimmed by 4 bases and J by 4 bases, 20 bases remained unmatched. The DNA of the CDR3 is TGCGCCAGCAGCAAAGGAAGACTAGCGGGAGTCGGCCCCGTGGGAGAGACCCAGTACTTC. Protein sequence: CASSKGRLAGVGPVGETQYF.

This clone appeared once. V gene TRBV14 combines with J gene TRBJ1-1; 7 positions match TRBD1. Germline V lookup: CDR1 SGHDN, CDR2 FVKESK. J gave up 5 bases and V 5 bases, and 5 bases lay outside the gene matches. This CDR3 contains 13 residues. CDR3 region: CASSTDRVTEAFF. CDR3 DNA sequence: TGTGCCAGCAGCACCGACAGGGTGACTGAAGCTTTCTTT. The variable domain in full, with the rest retrieved from reference TRBV14 and TRBJ1-1, is EAGVTQFPSHSVIEKGQTVTLRCDPISGHDNLYWYRRVMGKEIKFLLHFVKESKQDESGMPNNRFLAERTGGTYSTLKVQPAELEDSGVYFCASSTDRVTEAFFGQGTRLTVV.

The chain recombines TRBV27 with TRBJ2-2; 13 bases map to TRBD2. Per germline, CDR1 MNHEY and CDR2 SMNVEV (reference sequence). J was trimmed by 4 bases and V by 5 bases; bases with no gene match: 10. This CDR3 region has 18 residues. CDR3 sequence reads: CASSLWTSGRSITGELFF. Here the CDR3 DNA reads TGTGCCAGCAGTCTTTGGACTAGCGGGAGAAGTATCACCGGGGAGCTGTTTTTT.

The genes are TRBV28 and TRBJ2-7; 8 bases line up with TRBD2. Germline V CDR1 and CDR2: MDHEN, SYDVKM. This CDR3 region has 18 residues. V trimming: 6 bases; J trimming: 2 bases; junction bases outside the gene matches: 18. CDR3 residues: CASRPTGVREGSAYEQYF. The CDR3 DNA reads TGTGCCAGCAGACCTACGGGGGTCCGGGAGGGTTCCGCCTACGAGCAGTACTTC.

V usage is TRBV19 and J usage is TRBJ2-5; tentative D call: TRBD1 (5 bases). Germline values: CDR1 LNHDA, CDR2 SQIVND (reference sequence). CDR3 length: 16 residues. V was trimmed by 0 bases and J by 2 bases, leaving 13 bases between them. The CDR3 protein is CASSIDEQDAQETQYF. The CDR3 nucleotides read TGTGCCAGTAGTATAGATGAACAGGACGCACAAGAGACCCAGTACTTC.